These T cell receptor beta chains were read from a single sample in a study of memory CD4+ T cells and cytomegalovirus serostatus. This table comes from immunoSEQ multiplex PCR, and its TCRdb copy is limited to in-frame clones, with some not included. The sample shows more than 50,000 clones, about 73% of them seen only once. Sequenced sample: memory CD4+ T cells from blood. The receptors shown here come from an adult in good health and CMV-seronegative. The CDR3 runs from the conserved cysteine through the conserved F or W. Each record gives: D gene, J gene, V gene, clone size, CDR3 DNA, CDR3 protein. The D gene is left open where the match is weak. Size values are once, few and many counts, or a class for expanded clones, and some rows have none.

D gene: NA; J gene: TRBJ1-6; V gene: TRBV5-4; clone size: NA; CDR3 DNA: TGTGCCTCCGGCGAGGGAATTAATTCACCCCTCCACTTT; CDR3 protein: CASGEGINSPLHF
D gene: NA; J gene: TRBJ2-7; V gene: TRBV5-1; clone size: NA; CDR3 DNA: TGCGCCAGCAGCGGCCGGGACACCAGCTCCTACGAGCAGTACTTC; CDR3 protein: CASSGRDTSSYEQYF
D gene: NA; J gene: TRBJ1-6; V gene: TRBV6-1; clone size: few; CDR3 DNA: TGTGCCAGCAGCGAAGACTCACCCCTCCACTTT; CDR3 protein: CASSEDSPLHF
D gene: NA; J gene: TRBJ2-1; V gene: TRBV10-3; clone size: NA; CDR3 DNA: TGTGCCATCAGCCGGAGGGGGTCTGACAATGAGCAGTTCTTC; CDR3 protein: CAISRRGSDNEQFF
D gene: NA; J gene: TRBJ1-6; V gene: TRBV13; clone size: NA; CDR3 DNA: TGTGCCAGCAGCCCGAGAAATGATTCACCCCTCCACTTT; CDR3 protein: CASSPRNDSPLHF
D gene: NA; J gene: TRBJ2-4; V gene: TRBV7-3; clone size: NA; CDR3 DNA: TGTGCCAGCAGCCCTGGCGGAGGAGCCAAAAACATTCAGTACTTC; CDR3 protein: CASSPGGGAKNIQYF
D gene: TRBD1; J gene: TRBJ2-1; V gene: TRBV5-1; clone size: few; CDR3 DNA: TGCGCCAGCAGCTTGGGTGGGACAGGCGATGAGCAGTTCTTC; CDR3 protein: CASSLGGTGDEQFF
D gene: NA; J gene: TRBJ2-2; V gene: TRBV5-1; clone size: NA; CDR3 DNA: TGCGCCAGCAGCCCTACTGGGGGTACCGGGGAGCTGTTTTTT; CDR3 protein: CASSPTGGTGELFF
D gene: TRBD2; J gene: TRBJ2-6; V gene: TRBV6-4; clone size: NA; CDR3 DNA: TGTGCCAGCAGTCCCGGGACTAGCGGGGCCTTCTCTGGGGCCAACGTCCTGACTTTC; CDR3 protein: CASSPGTSGAFSGANVLTF
D gene: TRBD1; J gene: TRBJ1-2; V gene: TRBV15; clone size: NA; CDR3 DNA: TGTGCCACCAGCAGGACAGGGGCTTCGTATGGCTACACCTTC; CDR3 protein: CATSRTGASYGYTF
D gene: NA; J gene: TRBJ2-7; V gene: TRBV19; clone size: medium-sized; CDR3 DNA: TGTGCCAGTAGTATAGATGAGGGCGCCTACGAGCAGTACTTC; CDR3 protein: CASSIDEGAYEQYF
D gene: NA; J gene: TRBJ2-7; V gene: TRBV5-1; clone size: NA; CDR3 DNA: TGCGCCAGCAGCTTGTTATCCCCAGCTCCCGGGGAACAGTACTTC; CDR3 protein: CASSLLSPAPGEQYF
D gene: TRBD1; J gene: TRBJ1-1; V gene: TRBV6-6; clone size: few; CDR3 DNA: TGTGCCAGCAGTCGGACAGGGCCGAACACTGAAGCTTTCTTT; CDR3 protein: CASSRTGPNTEAFF
D gene: NA; J gene: TRBJ1-2; V gene: TRBV4-2; clone size: NA; CDR3 DNA: TGTGCCAGCAGCCAAGATCTCGACCCAGGGATCCCTAACTATGGCTACACCTTC; CDR3 protein: CASSQDLDPGIPNYGYTF
D gene: NA; J gene: TRBJ2-3; V gene: TRBV27; clone size: NA; CDR3 DNA: TGTGCCAGCAGTTTTGGATTAGGAGGGGTGGCAGATACGCAGTATTTT; CDR3 protein: CASSFGLGGVADTQYF
D gene: TRBD2; J gene: TRBJ2-3; V gene: TRBV5-1; clone size: NA; CDR3 DNA: TGCGCCAGCAGCGTGGACCCTAGCGGGGGGGTCGCAGATACGCAGTATTTT; CDR3 protein: CASSVDPSGGVADTQYF
D gene: NA; J gene: TRBJ2-3; V gene: TRBV29-1; clone size: once; CDR3 DNA: TGCAGCGTTGAAGGCAGGGGGGCTAGCACAGATACGCAGTATTTT; CDR3 protein: CSVEGRGASTDTQYF
D gene: NA; J gene: TRBJ2-2; V gene: TRBV30; clone size: once; CDR3 DNA: TGTGCCTGGAGTGTACCCCCGACCGGGGAGCTGTTTTTT; CDR3 protein: CAWSVPPTGELFF
D gene: NA; J gene: TRBJ1-5; V gene: TRBV6-5; clone size: NA; CDR3 DNA: TGTGCCAGCTGTCAGGGACTCAACAATCAGCCCCAGCATTTT; CDR3 protein: CASCQGLNNQPQHF
D gene: NA; J gene: TRBJ2-7; V gene: TRBV6-6; clone size: NA; CDR3 DNA: TGTGCCAGCAGCCCAAACATTCCTTCAGGGGAGCAGTACTTC; CDR3 protein: CASSPNIPSGEQYF
D gene: TRBD1; J gene: TRBJ1-5; V gene: TRBV10-3; clone size: few; CDR3 DNA: TGTGCCATCAGTGAGAGCGACGGGCAGGGGGGAAATCAGCCCCAGCATTTT; CDR3 protein: CAISESDGQGGNQPQHF
D gene: NA; J gene: TRBJ2-1; V gene: TRBV5-1; clone size: NA; CDR3 DNA: TGCGCCAGCAGCGTGACTTCAGGGGACTACAATGAGCAGTTCTTC; CDR3 protein: CASSVTSGDYNEQFF
D gene: TRBD1; J gene: TRBJ2-2; V gene: TRBV29-1; clone size: once; CDR3 DNA: TGCAGCGTTGACAAGCCAGGGGGGAACACCGGGGAGCTGTTTTTT; CDR3 protein: CSVDKPGGNTGELFF
D gene: NA; J gene: TRBJ1-1; V gene: TRBV1; clone size: NA; CDR3 DNA: TGCACCAGCAGCCAAGAGAACAAATTGAACACTGAAGCTTTCTTT; CDR3 protein: CTSSQENKLNTEAFF
D gene: NA; J gene: TRBJ1-4; V gene: TRBV5-4; clone size: NA; CDR3 DNA: TGTGCCAGCAGCTTTGGGGGATCCCTCGAAAAACTGTTTTTT; CDR3 protein: CASSFGGSLEKLFF
D gene: NA; J gene: TRBJ2-1; V gene: TRBV18; clone size: NA; CDR3 DNA: TGTGCCAGCTCACCAGACCAGGCTTACTACAATGAGCAGTTCTTC; CDR3 protein: CASSPDQAYYNEQFF
D gene: TRBD1; J gene: TRBJ1-1; V gene: TRBV5-8; clone size: NA; CDR3 DNA: TGTGCCAGCAGCTCTCCGGGACAGGGGGTGATGGGCACTGAAGCTTTCTTT; CDR3 protein: CASSSPGQGVMGTEAFF
D gene: TRBD2; J gene: TRBJ2-3; V gene: TRBV5-4; clone size: once; CDR3 DNA: TGTGCCAGCAGCTTGGGGGTTAGCGGGGAGGGCACAGATACGCAGTATTTT; CDR3 protein: CASSLGVSGEGTDTQYF
D gene: NA; J gene: TRBJ2-7; V gene: TRBV9; clone size: NA; CDR3 DNA: TGTGCCAGCAGCGTAGGCACCCTCGGAAGTTACGAGCAGTACTTC; CDR3 protein: CASSVGTLGSYEQYF
D gene: TRBD2; J gene: TRBJ2-3; V gene: TRBV7-3; clone size: NA; CDR3 DNA: TGTGCCAGCAGCCCGGGACTAGCGGTGGCAGATACGCAGTATTTT; CDR3 protein: CASSPGLAVADTQYF
D gene: NA; J gene: TRBJ1-1; V gene: TRBV2; clone size: NA; CDR3 DNA: TGTGCCAGCAGCGAGATGTCCCCTCCCGTAGCTTTCTTT; CDR3 protein: CASSEMSPPVAFF
D gene: NA; J gene: TRBJ2-4; V gene: TRBV18; clone size: NA; CDR3 DNA: TGTGCCAGCTCACCCTTACAAGGGAGAAACATTCAGTACTTC; CDR3 protein: CASSPLQGRNIQYF
D gene: TRBD1; J gene: TRBJ1-4; V gene: TRBV28; clone size: NA; CDR3 DNA: TGTGCCAGCAGCCAGACGACAGGGGGCAATGAAAAACTGTTTTTT; CDR3 protein: CASSQTTGGNEKLFF
D gene: NA; J gene: TRBJ1-3; V gene: TRBV6-5; clone size: NA; CDR3 DNA: TGTGCCACAACCCAGAGGGCTGGAAACACCATATATTTT; CDR3 protein: CATTQRAGNTIYF
D gene: NA; J gene: TRBJ2-1; V gene: TRBV5-4; clone size: NA; CDR3 DNA: TGTGCCAGCAGCCAACCTTCTGGAGGGGGCAATGAGCAGTTCTTC; CDR3 protein: CASSQPSGGGNEQFF
D gene: TRBD1; J gene: TRBJ2-1; V gene: TRBV28; clone size: once; CDR3 DNA: TGTGCCATCAAGACAGGGTTGAGTGAGCAGTTCTTC; CDR3 protein: CAIKTGLSEQFF
D gene: NA; J gene: TRBJ1-1; V gene: TRBV7-2; clone size: NA; CDR3 DNA: TGTGCCAGCAGCACCCGAAAGAGCAGACAGCCCATGAACACTGAAGCTTTCTTT; CDR3 protein: CASSTRKSRQPMNTEAFF
D gene: NA; J gene: TRBJ1-5; V gene: TRBV16; clone size: NA; CDR3 DNA: TGTGCCAGCAGCCAATCGGGGCCTCATGGCGATCAGCCCCAGCATTTT; CDR3 protein: CASSQSGPHGDQPQHF
D gene: TRBD2; J gene: TRBJ2-1; V gene: TRBV2; clone size: NA; CDR3 DNA: TGTGCCAGTACTAGCGGGGGAAGCTCCTACAATGAGCAGTTCTTC; CDR3 protein: CASTSGGSSYNEQFF
D gene: NA; J gene: TRBJ1-2; V gene: TRBV4-2; clone size: NA; CDR3 DNA: TGTGCCAGCAGCCAAGGTGGGATCCCCTTTTTC; CDR3 protein: CASSQGGIPFF